Presented here are 5 T cell receptor beta chains from one specimen sequenced in a study of blood T cell repertoires in COVID-19. TCRdb's table, derived via immunoSEQ multiplex PCR, lists solely in-frame clones and lacks some. The repertoire consists of tens of thousands of clones, with around 90% occurring once and the leading ten covering 4.5% to 5.5%. The sample consisted of peripheral blood. These receptors originate from a man between 60 and 70 years old with COVID-19, enrolled during active disease.

The count of this clone is one. In nucleotides, the CDR3 is TGTGCCGTCAAACAACGGGTAGGACTTGACACTGAAGCTTTCTTT. Amino acids: CAVKQRVGLDTEAFF. V usage is TRBV7-2 and J usage is TRBJ1-1; D ambiguous. Germline lookup yields CDR1 SGHTA and CDR2 FQGNSA. The CDR3 is made up of 15 amino acids. Trimming took 11 bases from V and 3 from J, leaving 22 bases between them.

This chain joins TRBV11-3 and TRBJ2-2, with TRBD2 matching 9 bases. Trimming at V came to 4 bases and at J to 3 bases, leaving 0 bases not matched to a gene. The CDR3 contains 14 residues. CDR1 is SGHNT and CDR2 is YENEEA in the germline V gene. In DNA, the CDR3 is TGTGCCAGCAGCTGGACTAGCGACACCGGGGAGCTGTTTTTT. Translated: CASSWTSDTGELFF. The full variable domain, in which reference TRBV11-3 and TRBJ2-2 provide the parts outside the CDR3, is EAGVVQSPRYKIIEKKQPVAFWCNPISGHNTLYWYLQNLGQGPELLIRYENEEAVDDSQLPKDRFSAERLKGVDSTLKIQPAELGDSAVYLCASSWTSDTGELFFGEGSRLTVL.

As DNA, the CDR3 is TGCAGCGTGGGAACCAGGGGGCTCGACACTGAAGCTTTCTTT. Its translation: CSVGTRGLDTEAFF. The chain employs TRBV29-1 and TRBJ1-1; TRBD1 agrees at 8 bases. V dropped 6 bases and J dropped 3; count of bases not matched to a gene: 9. The CDR3 consists of 14 residues. Germline V gene sequence: CDR1 SQVTM, CDR2 ANQGSEA.

The gene calls are TRBV7-9 and TRBJ2-3; a weak D match, TRBD1 (5 bases). The ends were cut back, 5 bases at V and 7 bases at J, with 13 bases in the middle. This CDR3 is 13 amino acids long. Looked up from germline, CDR1 is SEHNR and CDR2 is FQNEAQ (reference sequence). This CDR3 is CASSPGYRNTQYF. The CDR3 coding sequence is TGTGCCAGCAGCCCCGGTTACAGGAATACGCAGTATTTT.

This chain uses TRBV20-1 with TRBJ1-5; D is possibly TRBD1 (6 bases). CDR1 is DFQATT and CDR2 is SNEGSKA in the germline V gene (reference sequence). V shed 3 bases and J shed 5 bases, with 17 bases lying between them. The CDR3 consists of 15 residues. The DNA of the CDR3 is TGCAGTGCTAGTTCACCGGGACACCCGTATCAGCCCCAGCATTTT. It specifies CSASSPGHPYQPQHF.